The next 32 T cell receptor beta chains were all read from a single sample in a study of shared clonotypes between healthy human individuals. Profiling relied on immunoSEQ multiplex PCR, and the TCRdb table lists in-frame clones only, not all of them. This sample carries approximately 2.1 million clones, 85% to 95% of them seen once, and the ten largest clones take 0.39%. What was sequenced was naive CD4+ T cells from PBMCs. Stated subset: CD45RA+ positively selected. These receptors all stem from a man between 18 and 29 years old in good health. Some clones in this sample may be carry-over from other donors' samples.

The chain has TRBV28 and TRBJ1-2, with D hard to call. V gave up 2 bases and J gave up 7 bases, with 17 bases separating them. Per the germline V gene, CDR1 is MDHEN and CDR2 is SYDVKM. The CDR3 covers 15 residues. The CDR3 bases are TGTGCCAGCAGTTTAGAATCTCCTAGGGCCTCTGGCTACACCTTC. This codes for CASSLESPRASGYTF.

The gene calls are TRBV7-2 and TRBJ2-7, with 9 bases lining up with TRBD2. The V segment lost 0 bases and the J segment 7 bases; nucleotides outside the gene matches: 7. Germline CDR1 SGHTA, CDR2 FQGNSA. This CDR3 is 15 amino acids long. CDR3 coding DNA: TGTGCCAGCAGCTTAGCACTAGCGGGTTCGGGGGAGCAGTACTTC. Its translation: CASSLALAGSGEQYF.

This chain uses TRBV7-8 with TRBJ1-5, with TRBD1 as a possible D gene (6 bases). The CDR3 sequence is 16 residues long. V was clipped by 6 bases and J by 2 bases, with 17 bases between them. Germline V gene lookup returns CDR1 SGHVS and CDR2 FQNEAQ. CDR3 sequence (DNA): TGTGCCAGCAGACTATTGGGGGGGGCAGGCAATCAGCCCCAGCATTTT. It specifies CASRLLGGAGNQPQHF.

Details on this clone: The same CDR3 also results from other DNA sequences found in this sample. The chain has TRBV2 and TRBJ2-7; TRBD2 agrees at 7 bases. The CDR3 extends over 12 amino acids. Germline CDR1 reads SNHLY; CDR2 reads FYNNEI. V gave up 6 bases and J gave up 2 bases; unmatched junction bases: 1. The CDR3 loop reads CASRRETYEQYF. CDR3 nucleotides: TGTGCCAGCAGGCGGGAGACCTACGAGCAGTACTTC. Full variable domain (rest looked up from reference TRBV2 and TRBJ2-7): EPEVTQTPSHQVTQMGQEVILRCVPISNHLYFYWYRQILGQKVEFLVSFYNNEISEKSEIFDDQFSVERPDGSNFTLKIRSTKLEDSAMYFCASRRETYEQYFGPGTRLTVT.

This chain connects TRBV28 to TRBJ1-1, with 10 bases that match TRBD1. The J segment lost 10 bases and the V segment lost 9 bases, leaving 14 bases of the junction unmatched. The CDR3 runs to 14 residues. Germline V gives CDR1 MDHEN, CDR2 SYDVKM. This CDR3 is CASATGGSAWGAFF. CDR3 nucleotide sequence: TGTGCCAGTGCGACAGGGGGCTCGGCTTGGGGAGCTTTCTTT.

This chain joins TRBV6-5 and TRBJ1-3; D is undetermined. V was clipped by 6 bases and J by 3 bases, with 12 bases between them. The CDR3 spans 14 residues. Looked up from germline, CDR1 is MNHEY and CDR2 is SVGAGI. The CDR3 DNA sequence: TGTGCCAGCAGCACCATCTGGAATGGAAACACCATATATTTT. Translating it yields CASSTIWNGNTIYF.

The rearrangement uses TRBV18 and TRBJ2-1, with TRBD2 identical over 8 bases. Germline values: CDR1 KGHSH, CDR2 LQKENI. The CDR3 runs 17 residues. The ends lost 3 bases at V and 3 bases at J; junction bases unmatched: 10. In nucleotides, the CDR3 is TGTGCCAGCTCACCCCAAGGTAGCGGGATGGGCTACAATGAGCAGTTCTTC. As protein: CASSPQGSGMGYNEQFF.

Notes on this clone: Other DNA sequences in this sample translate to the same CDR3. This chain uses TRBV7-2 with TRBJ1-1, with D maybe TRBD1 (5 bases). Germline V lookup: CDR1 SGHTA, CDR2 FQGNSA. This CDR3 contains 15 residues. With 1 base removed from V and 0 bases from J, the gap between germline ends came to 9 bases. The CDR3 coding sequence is TGTGCCAGCAGCTTAGTGGCAGGGTTGAACACTGAAGCTTTCTTT. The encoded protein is CASSLVAGLNTEAFF.

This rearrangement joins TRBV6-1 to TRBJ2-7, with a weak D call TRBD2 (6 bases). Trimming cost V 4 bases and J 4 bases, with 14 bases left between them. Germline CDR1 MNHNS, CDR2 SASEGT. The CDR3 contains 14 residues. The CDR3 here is CASSVASASYEQYF. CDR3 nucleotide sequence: TGTGCCAGCAGTGTGGCTAGCGCCTCATACGAGCAGTACTTC.

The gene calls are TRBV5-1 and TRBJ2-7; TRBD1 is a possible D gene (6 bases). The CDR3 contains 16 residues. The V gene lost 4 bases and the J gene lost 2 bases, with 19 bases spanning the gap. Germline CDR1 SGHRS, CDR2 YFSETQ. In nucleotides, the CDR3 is TGCGCCAGCAGCCCCGGGACAATCGGGATAACCTACGAGCAGTACTTC. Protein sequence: CASSPGTIGITYEQYF.

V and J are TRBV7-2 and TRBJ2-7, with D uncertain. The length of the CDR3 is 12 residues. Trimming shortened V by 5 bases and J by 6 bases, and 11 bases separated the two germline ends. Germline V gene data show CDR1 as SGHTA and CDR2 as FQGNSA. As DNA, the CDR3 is TGTGCCAGCAGCCCACAATCGGGCGAGCAGTACTTC. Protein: CASSPQSGEQYF.

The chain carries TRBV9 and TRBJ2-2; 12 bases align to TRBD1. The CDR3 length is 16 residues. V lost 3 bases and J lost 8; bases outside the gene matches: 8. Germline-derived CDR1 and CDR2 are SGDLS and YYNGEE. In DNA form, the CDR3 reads TGTGCCAGCAGCGCCGGGACAGGGGGCCGTTATGGGGAGCTGTTTTTT. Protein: CASSAGTGGRYGELFF.

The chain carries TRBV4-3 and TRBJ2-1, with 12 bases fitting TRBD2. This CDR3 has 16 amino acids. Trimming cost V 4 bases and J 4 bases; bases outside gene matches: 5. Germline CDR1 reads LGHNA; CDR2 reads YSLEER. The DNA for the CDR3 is TGCGCCAGCAGCCGAGACACTAGCGGGAGGTACAATGAGCAGTTCTTC. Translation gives CASSRDTSGRYNEQFF.

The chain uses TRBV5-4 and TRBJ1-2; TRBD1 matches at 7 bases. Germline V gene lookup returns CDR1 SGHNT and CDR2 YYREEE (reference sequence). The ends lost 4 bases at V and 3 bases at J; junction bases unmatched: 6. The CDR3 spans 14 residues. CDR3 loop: CASSLNRGHYGYTF. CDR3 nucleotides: TGTGCCAGCAGCCTAAACAGGGGTCACTATGGCTACACCTTC. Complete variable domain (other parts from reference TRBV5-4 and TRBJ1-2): ETGVTQSPTHLIKTRGQQVTLRCSSQSGHNTVSWYQQALGQGPQFIFQYYREEENGRGNFPPRFSGLQFPNYSSELNVNALELDDSALYLCASSLNRGHYGYTFGSGTRLTVV.

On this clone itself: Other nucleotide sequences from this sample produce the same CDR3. CDR3 protein: CASSLVTGMNTEAFF. The CDR3, as DNA: TGTGCCAGCAGCTTAGTAACAGGGATGAACACTGAAGCTTTCTTT. The rearrangement joins TRBV7-2 to TRBJ1-1; the D gene is possibly TRBD1 (6 bases). This CDR3 is built from 15 residues. V lost 1 base and J lost 0, with 9 bases in between. CDR1 is SGHTA and CDR2 is FQGNSA in the germline V gene.

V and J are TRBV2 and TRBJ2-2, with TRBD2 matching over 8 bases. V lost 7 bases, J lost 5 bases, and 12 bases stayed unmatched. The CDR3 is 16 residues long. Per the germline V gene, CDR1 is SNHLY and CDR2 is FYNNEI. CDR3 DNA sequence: TGTGCCAGCATCCGGGAGGGCGGGAGAGGGACCGGGGAGCTGTTTTTT. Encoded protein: CASIREGGRGTGELFF.

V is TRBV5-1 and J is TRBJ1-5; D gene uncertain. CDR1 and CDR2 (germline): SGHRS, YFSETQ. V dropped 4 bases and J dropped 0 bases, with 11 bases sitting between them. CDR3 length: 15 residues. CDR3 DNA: TGCGCCAGCAGCCTCGGGCAGTATAGCAATCAGCCCCAGCATTTT. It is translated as CASSLGQYSNQPQHF.

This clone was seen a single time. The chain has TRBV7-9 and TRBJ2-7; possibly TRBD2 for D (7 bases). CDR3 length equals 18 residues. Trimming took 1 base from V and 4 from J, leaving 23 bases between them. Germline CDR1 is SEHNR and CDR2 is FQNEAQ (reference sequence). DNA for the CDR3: TGTGCCAGCAGCTTAGGGGCCGGGGGGCCAGGTGGATCGTACGAGCAGTACTTC. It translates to CASSLGAGGPGGSYEQYF.

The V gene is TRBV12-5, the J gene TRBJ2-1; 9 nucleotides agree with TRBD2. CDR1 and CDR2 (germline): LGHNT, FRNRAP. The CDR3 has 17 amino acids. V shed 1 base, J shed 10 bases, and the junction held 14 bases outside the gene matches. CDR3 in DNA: TGTGCTAGTGGTTTGGAGTTCCGGGCGGGAGGGCCGACCGAGCAGTTCTTC. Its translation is CASGLEFRAGGPTEQFF. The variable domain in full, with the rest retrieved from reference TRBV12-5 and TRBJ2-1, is DARVTQTPRHKVTEMGQEVTMRCQPILGHNTVFWYRQTMMQGLELLAYFRNRAPLDDSGMPKDRFSAEMPDATLATLKIQPSEPRDSAVYFCASGLEFRAGGPTEQFFGPGTRLTVL.

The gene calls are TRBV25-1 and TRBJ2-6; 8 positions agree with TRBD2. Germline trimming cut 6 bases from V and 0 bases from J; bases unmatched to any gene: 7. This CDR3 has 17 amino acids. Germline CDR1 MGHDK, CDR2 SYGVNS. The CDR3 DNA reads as TGTGCCAGCAGCCGGGGGGGTGGAACCTCTGGGGCCAACGTCCTGACTTTC. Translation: CASSRGGGTSGANVLTF.

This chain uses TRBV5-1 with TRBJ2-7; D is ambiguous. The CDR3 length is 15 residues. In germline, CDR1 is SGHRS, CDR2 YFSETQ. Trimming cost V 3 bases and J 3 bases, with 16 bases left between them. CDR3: CASSSAGWFGYEQYF. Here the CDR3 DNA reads TGCGCCAGCAGCTCCGCCGGCTGGTTTGGCTACGAGCAGTACTTC. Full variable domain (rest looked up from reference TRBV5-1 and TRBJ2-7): KAGVTQTPRYLIKTRGQQVTLSCSPISGHRSVSWYQQTPGQGLQFLFEYFSETQRNKGNFPGRFSGRQFSNSRSEMNVSTLELGDSALYLCASSSAGWFGYEQYFGPGTRLTVT.

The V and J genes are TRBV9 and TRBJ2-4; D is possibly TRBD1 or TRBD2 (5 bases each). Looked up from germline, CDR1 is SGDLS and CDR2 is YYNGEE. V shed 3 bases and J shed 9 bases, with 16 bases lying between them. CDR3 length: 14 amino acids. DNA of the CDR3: TGTGCCAGCAGCGAACGGGCATCTGGGGGCATTCAGTACTTC. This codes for CASSERASGGIQYF.

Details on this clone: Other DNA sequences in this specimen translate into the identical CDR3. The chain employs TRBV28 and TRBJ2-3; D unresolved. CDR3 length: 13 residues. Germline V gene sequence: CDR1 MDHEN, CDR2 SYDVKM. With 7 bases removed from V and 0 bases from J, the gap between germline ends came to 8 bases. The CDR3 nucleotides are TGTGCCAGCACTATGGTGAGCACAGATACGCAGTATTTT. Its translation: CASTMVSTDTQYF.

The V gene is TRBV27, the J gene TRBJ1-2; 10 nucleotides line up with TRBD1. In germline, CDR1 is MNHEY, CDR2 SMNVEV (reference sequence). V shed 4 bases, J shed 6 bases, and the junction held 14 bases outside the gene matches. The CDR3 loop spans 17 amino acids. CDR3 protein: CASSSHRLPGQGNGYTF. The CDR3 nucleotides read TGTGCCAGCAGTTCACACCGACTACCGGGACAGGGGAATGGCTACACCTTC.

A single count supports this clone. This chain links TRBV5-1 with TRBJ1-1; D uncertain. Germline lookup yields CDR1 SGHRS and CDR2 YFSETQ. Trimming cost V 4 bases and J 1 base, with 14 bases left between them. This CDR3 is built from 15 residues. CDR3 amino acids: CASSPLAGRNTEAFF. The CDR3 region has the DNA TGCGCCAGCAGCCCGCTGGCCGGACGGAACACTGAAGCTTTCTTT. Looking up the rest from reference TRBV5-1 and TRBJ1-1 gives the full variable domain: KAGVTQTPRYLIKTRGQQVTLSCSPISGHRSVSWYQQTPGQGLQFLFEYFSETQRNKGNFPGRFSGRQFSNSRSEMNVSTLELGDSALYLCASSPLAGRNTEAFFGQGTRLTVV.

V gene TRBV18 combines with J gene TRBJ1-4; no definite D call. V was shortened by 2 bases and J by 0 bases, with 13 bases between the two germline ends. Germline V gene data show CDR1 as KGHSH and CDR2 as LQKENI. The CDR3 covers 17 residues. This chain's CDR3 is CASSPARTSSTNEKLFF. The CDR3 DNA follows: TGTGCCAGCTCACCAGCTCGGACCTCCTCAACTAATGAAAAACTGTTTTTT.

This CDR3 is CASSFDRRQETQYF. In nucleotides, the CDR3 is TGCGCCAGCAGCTTTGACAGGAGACAAGAGACCCAGTACTTC. The chain is built from TRBV5-1 and TRBJ2-5; weak D call: TRBD1 (6 bases). Germline-derived CDR1 and CDR2 are SGHRS and YFSETQ. The germline V and J ends were trimmed by 2 bases and 2 bases, with 10 bases remaining between them. The CDR3 runs 14 residues.

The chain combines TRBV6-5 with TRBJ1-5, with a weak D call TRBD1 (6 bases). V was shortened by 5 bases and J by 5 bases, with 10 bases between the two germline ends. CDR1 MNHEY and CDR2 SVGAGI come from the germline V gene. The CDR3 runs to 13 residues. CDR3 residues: CASSAQGYQPQHF. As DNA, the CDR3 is TGTGCCAGCAGTGCACAGGGTTATCAGCCCCAGCATTTT.

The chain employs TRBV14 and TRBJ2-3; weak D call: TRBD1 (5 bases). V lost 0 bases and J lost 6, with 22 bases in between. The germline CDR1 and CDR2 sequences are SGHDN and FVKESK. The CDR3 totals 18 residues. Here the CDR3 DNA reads TGTGCCAGCAGCCAAGATCTTGTTGGGGCGCGTTGGTTGGATACGCAGTATTTT. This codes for CASSQDLVGARWLDTQYF. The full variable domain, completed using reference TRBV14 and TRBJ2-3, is EAGVTQFPSHSVIEKGQTVTLRCDPISGHDNLYWYRRVMGKEIKFLLHFVKESKQDESGMPNNRFLAERTGGTYSTLKVQPAELEDSGVYFCASSQDLVGARWLDTQYFGPGTRLTVL.

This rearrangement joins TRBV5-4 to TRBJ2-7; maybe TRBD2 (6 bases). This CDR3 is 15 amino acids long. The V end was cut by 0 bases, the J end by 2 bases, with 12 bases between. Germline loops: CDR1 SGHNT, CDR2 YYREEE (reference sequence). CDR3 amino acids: CASSLDPGLAYEQYF. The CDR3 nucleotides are TGTGCCAGCAGCTTGGACCCGGGACTCGCCTACGAGCAGTACTTC.

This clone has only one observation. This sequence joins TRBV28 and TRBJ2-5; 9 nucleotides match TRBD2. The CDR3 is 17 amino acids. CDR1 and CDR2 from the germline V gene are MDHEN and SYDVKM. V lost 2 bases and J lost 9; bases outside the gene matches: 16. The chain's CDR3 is CASSLIGLATRGGAQYF. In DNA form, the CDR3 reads TGTGCCAGCAGTTTAATAGGACTAGCGACCCGGGGGGGGGCCCAGTACTTC.

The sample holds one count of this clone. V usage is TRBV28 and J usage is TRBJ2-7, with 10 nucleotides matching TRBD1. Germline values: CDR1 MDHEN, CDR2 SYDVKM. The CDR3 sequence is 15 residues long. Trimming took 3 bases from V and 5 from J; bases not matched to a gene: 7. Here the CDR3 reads CASSFEGQGFDEQYF. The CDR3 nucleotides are TGTGCCAGCAGTTTTGAGGGACAGGGGTTCGACGAGCAGTACTTC.